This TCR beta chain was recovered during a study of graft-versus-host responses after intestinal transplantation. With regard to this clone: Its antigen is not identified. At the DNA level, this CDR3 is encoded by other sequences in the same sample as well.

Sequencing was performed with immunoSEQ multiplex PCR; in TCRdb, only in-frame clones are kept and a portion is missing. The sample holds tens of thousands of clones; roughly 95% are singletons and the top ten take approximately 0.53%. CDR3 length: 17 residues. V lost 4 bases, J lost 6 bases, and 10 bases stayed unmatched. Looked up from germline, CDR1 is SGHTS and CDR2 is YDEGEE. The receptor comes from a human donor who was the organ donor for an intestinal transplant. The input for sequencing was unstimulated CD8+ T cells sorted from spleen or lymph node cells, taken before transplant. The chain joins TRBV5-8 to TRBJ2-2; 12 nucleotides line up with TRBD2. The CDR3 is CASSETSGGRFAGELFF. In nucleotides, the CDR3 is TGTGCCAGCAGCGAGACTAGCGGGGGTCGATTTGCCGGGGAGCTGTTTTTT.